The clone carrying this T cell receptor (beta chain) was seen only a few times. Its antigen is unidentified. Every donor contributed around 10 milliliters of peripheral blood by blood draw. The data stem from a study of blood T cells in healthy people across ages. About the study: About one barcoded beta molecule per two T cells was captured by template switching.

Findings and caveats of the study: More naive CD4+ cells and higher diversity marked long-lived donors relative to aged donors.

Alongside a J-beta primer mix, a sample-barcoded 5' primer served in a second PCR lasting roughly 6 to 12 cycles. TCRdb re-called the 5' RACE reads through MiXCR, storing one row per CDR3 protein. The data show 850,000 to 1,100,000 distinct CDR3 sequences, with 35% to 40% seen just once and around 13% held by the top ten. CDR1 is MGHDK, CDR2 SYGVNS, per germline. V was shortened by 4 bases and J by 0 bases, with 16 bases between the two germline ends. This CDR3 is built from 16 residues. The receptor comes from a man aged 18 to 30 in good health. The sequenced sample was blood. This sequence joins TRBV25-1 and TRBJ2-7; either TRBD1 or TRBD2 may supply D (5 bases each). The DNA for the CDR3 is TGTGCCAGCAGTGCCCTCACCGGGACCCGCTCCTACGAGCAGTACTTC. Translation: CASSALTGTRSYEQYF.